A selection of T cell receptor beta chains follows, all from one sample in a study of blood T cell repertoires in COVID-19. The table came from immunoSEQ multiplex PCR; TCRdb's copy has only in-frame clones and leaves some out. The sample lists fewer than 700,000 clones, less than 90% occurring once. The sample consisted of peripheral blood. The receptors shown here come from a woman between 50 and 59 years old with COVID-19, enrolled during active disease. The CDR3 runs from the conserved cysteine through the conserved F or W. Fields, in order: V gene, D gene, J gene, CDR3 protein. D genes are given only for firm matches.

>TRBV11-3|TRBD2|TRBJ2-1
CASSLGASGGSYNEQFF
>TRBV9|-|TRBJ2-7
CASSPTGSFRSYEQYF
>TRBV2|-|TRBJ1-2
CASKKGGDYGYTF
>TRBV15|-|TRBJ1-5
CATRSLVSQPQHF
>TRBV12-3/TRBV12-4|-|TRBJ1-6
CASSDRNNSPLHF
>TRBV2|-|TRBJ2-3
CAGRGGTTDTQYF
>TRBV9|TRBD1|TRBJ2-4
CASSPRDRDIQYF
>TRBV6-5|-|TRBJ2-7
CASSSFYEQYF
>TRBV10-1|TRBD2|TRBJ2-1
CASSENLLAGGEQFF
>TRBV7-9|TRBD1|TRBJ1-4
CASSLAGGQGSEKLFF
>TRBV28|TRBD2|TRBJ2-1
CASSFAGTSVNNEQFF
>TRBV23-1|TRBD1|TRBJ1-5
CARLQGAYSNQPQHF
>TRBV3-1/TRBV3-2|-|TRBJ1-1
CASSEQGGEGAFF
>TRBV5-1|TRBD1|TRBJ1-1
CASSSQGVTEAFF
>TRBV28|TRBD1|TRBJ1-2
CASIAYGTANYGYTF
>TRBV4-2|-|TRBJ1-6
CASSQDVAPTSNSPLHF
>TRBV11-2|TRBD2|TRBJ2-3
CASKKERGVNTQYF
>TRBV3-1/TRBV3-2|TRBD2|TRBJ2-5
CASSRGTRDETQYF
>TRBV2|TRBD1|TRBJ1-1
CASRQRTGEYTEAFF
>TRBV30|-|TRBJ2-1
CAWSKDLYNEQFF
>TRBV3-1/TRBV3-2|-|TRBJ1-5
CASSIRRDQPQHF
>TRBV4-1|-|TRBJ1-3
CASAYGLSGNTIYF
>TRBV2|-|TRBJ2-1
CASKRPSDLTEQFF
>TRBV7-2|TRBD1|TRBJ1-2
CASSWGQFHYTF
>TRBV10-1|-|TRBJ1-2
CASSESSREGYGYTF
>TRBV28|-|TRBJ1-5
CASLNLNQPQHF
>TRBV29-1|-|TRBJ1-2
CSVEVSRGGYGYTF
>TRBV6-1|TRBD1|TRBJ2-7
CASSDGGTGPYEQYF
>TRBV6-2/TRBV6-3|TRBD1|TRBJ1-1
CASSWDRENTEAFF
>TRBV28|-|TRBJ1-1
CASSSPGGPATEAFF
>TRBV5-6|TRBD1|TRBJ1-1
CASSLDLRGESEAFF
>TRBV2|-|TRBJ1-1
CASKPTDRGTEAFF
>TRBV28|TRBD1|TRBJ1-1
CASSLWQGVGTEAFF
>TRBV29-1|-|TRBJ1-2
CSVDAGTNYGYTF
>TRBV3-1/TRBV3-2|-|TRBJ2-3
CASSHLDERASTQYF
>TRBV19|TRBD1|TRBJ1-5
CASREQGARGAPQHF
>TRBV12-3/TRBV12-4|-|TRBJ2-7
CASSFGTTYEQYF
>TRBV11-3|TRBD1|TRBJ1-2
CASIQGANGYTF
>TRBV7-8|TRBD1|TRBJ1-1
CASSQRTGMNTEAFF
>TRBV6-5|TRBD1|TRBJ2-3
CASSLDRGVTDTQYF
>TRBV5-1|TRBD1|TRBJ1-2
CASSLEGRGRVDTF
>TRBV28|-|TRBJ2-1
CASRMTGNEQFF
>TRBV27|-|TRBJ1-4
CASSYSRWNEKLFF
>TRBV2|-|TRBJ2-1
CASIITRGNEQFF
>TRBV6-5|-|TRBJ1-2
CASRGQGTRYYGYTF
>TRBV11-2|-|TRBJ1-1
CASSSPLPSGPGAFF
>TRBV11-2|TRBD2|TRBJ2-7
CASSPRGGWDYEQYF
>TRBV5-1|TRBD1|TRBJ1-1
CASSLADRGRIEAFF
>TRBV7-6|-|TRBJ2-1
CASSPADFSYNEQFF
>TRBV19|TRBD1|TRBJ1-2
CASSSGTGDIYKVTF
>TRBV24-1|-|TRBJ1-4
CATSDEGEKLFF
>TRBV19|TRBD1|TRBJ1-1
CASSMGRTGRLAEAFF
>TRBV5-1|-|TRBJ1-1
CASSARGWGTEAFF
>TRBV19|-|TRBJ2-3
CATRGVTDTQYF